This entry describes one T cell receptor (beta chain). In the source study's methods: Estimation of nucleated cell counts was performed using reference gene primer amplification. Assay: immunoSEQ multiplex PCR; the TCRdb copy retains only in-frame clones and omits some. V, J and clone size derive from that table, while D and trimming were established from the DNA sequence. The sample carries about 74,000 clones, around nine tenths recorded once. The CDR3 contains 15 residues. This specimen comes from a study of blood T cell repertoires in COVID-19. Study-wide background: The United States, Italy and Spain supplied acute and convalescent COVID-19 samples. Sample material is recorded as cDNA or gDNA derived from T cells, B-cell-depleted T cells, or PBMCs.

The rearrangement links TRBV21-1 to TRBJ1-6; TRBD1 is the table's D call and was not checked against the DNA. TRBV21-1 is designated a pseudogene. This TCR derives from a man aged 65 to 85 with active or convalescent COVID-19. The sample consisted of peripheral blood. The CDR3 protein is CARTGQLASYSPLHF. DNA for the CDR3: TGTGCCAGGACCGGACAGCTTGCCTCCTATTCACCCCTCCACTTT.